The TCR beta chain described here comes from a study of T-cell reconstitution after alpha-beta-depleted transplantation in children. The library targeted TCRbeta and was prepared with unique molecular identifiers. TCRdb re-called the PCR reads with MiXCR, one entry per CDR3 protein. The data show 450,000 to 500,000 distinct CDR3 sequences, 12% seen once. Trimming pared 4 bases from V and 5 bases from J, leaving 15 bases between. Looked up from germline, CDR1 is DFQATT and CDR2 is SNEGSKA (reference sequence). This CDR3 has 13 amino acids. Sequences were derived from PBMCs from the stem cell graft donor, sampled from the stem cell graft. This rearrangement joins TRBV20-1 to TRBJ2-7; D perhaps matches TRBD2 (5 bases). The receptor was isolated from a human donor who donated a stem cell graft to a child with combined immunodeficiency. CDR3 DNA: TGCAGTGCTAACACGGGATGGTTCAACGAGCAGTACTTC. It codes for CSANTGWFNEQYF.